The source of this TCR beta chain is a study of blood T cell repertoires in COVID-19. In the study overall: COVID-19 samples from acute and convalescent phases originated in the United States, Italy and Spain.

This clone appeared a few times. Original processing notes: Amplified reference gene primers provided the basis for estimating nucleated cell counts. Repertoires were generated with immunoSEQ multiplex PCR, while TCRdb's copy carries only in-frame clones and drops some. V and J calls and clone size are copied from that table; D and trimming were computed from the DNA. The sample has around 270,000 clones; 75% to 95% are singletons. The TCR was taken from a person aged 18 to 35 with COVID-19, enrolled during active disease. The sequencing input was peripheral blood.

For the CDR3, the DNA is TGTGCCAGCAGTAAGGGACTTCATGCACTAGCCAAAAACATTCAGTACTTC. Protein: CASSKGLHALAKNIQYF. This chain joins TRBV6-8 and TRBJ2-4; TRBD2 is a possible D gene (6 bases). The germline V and J ends were trimmed by 5 bases and 0 bases, with 17 bases remaining between them. This CDR3 region has 17 residues. Germline CDR1 reads MNHGY; CDR2 reads SAAAGT.